The 14 T cell receptor beta chains in this list originate from one sample, sequenced in a study of blood T cells in healthy people across ages. Together with a sample-barcoded 5' primer, a J-beta primer mix was included in a second PCR lasting roughly 6 to 12 cycles. TCRdb ran MiXCR on the 5' RACE reads and lists one entry per CDR3 protein. The sample consists of around 1,100,000 distinct CDR3 sequences, less than 45% of them appearing once. Sample: blood. All receptors derive from a man between 18 and 35 years old in good health.

Remarks on this clonotype: Sequence at one end of the junction differs from germline and may be a read error. This sequence joins TRBV7-2 and TRBJ1-4; 7 positions match TRBD1. Per germline, CDR1 SGHTA and CDR2 FQGNSA. The CDR3 runs 18 residues. CDR3 bases: TGTGCCAGCAGCTTAGTTGGGGGCAGGGGGTTAACTAGTGAAAAACTGTTTTTT. This translates into CASSLVGGRGLTSEKLFF.

This sequence joins TRBV2 and TRBJ1-1; D gene unclear. This CDR3 has 13 amino acids. V lost 2 bases to trimming and J lost 2 bases, with 6 bases between them. Germline V gene sequence: CDR1 SNHLY, CDR2 FYNNEI. The CDR3 reads CASSEIGNTEAFF. Here the CDR3 DNA reads TGTGCCAGCAGTGAAATAGGAAACACTGAAGCTTTCTTT. Complete variable domain (other parts from reference TRBV2 and TRBJ1-1): EPEVTQTPSHQVTQMGQEVILRCVPISNHLYFYWYRQILGQKVEFLVSFYNNEISEKSEIFDDQFSVERPDGSNFTLKIRSTKLEDSAMYFCASSEIGNTEAFFGQGTRLTVV.

The chain combines TRBV6-6 with TRBJ1-2; D is perhaps TRBD1 (6 bases). The germline V gene has CDR1 MNHNY and CDR2 SVGAGI (reference sequence). The CDR3 consists of 16 residues. The germline V and J ends were trimmed by 2 bases and 3 bases, with 16 bases remaining between them. The CDR3 DNA reads TGTGCCAGCAGTTACGAGGGGGTCGAATTCTACTATGGCTACACCTTC. Residues: CASSYEGVEFYYGYTF.

V and J are TRBV7-2 and TRBJ1-1, with D possibly matching TRBD1 (5 bases). V was cut by 0 bases and J by 4 bases, with 12 bases left in between. CDR3 length: 15 residues. Looked up from germline, CDR1 is SGHTA and CDR2 is FQGNSA. The CDR3: CASSLAAGRITEAFF. The CDR3 DNA reads TGTGCCAGCAGCTTAGCAGCAGGGAGGATCACTGAAGCTTTCTTT.

This clonotype has only one observation. V is TRBV7-9 and J is TRBJ2-7; D tentatively fits TRBD1 or TRBD2 (5 bases each). The DNA matches TRBJ2-1 better at its end, which makes the J call doubtful. Germline V gene data show CDR1 as SEHNR and CDR2 as FQNEAQ (reference sequence). This CDR3 is 14 amino acids long. In DNA form, the CDR3 reads TGTGCCAGCAGCCCCCCCACAGGACGGGACGAGCAGTTCTTC. Its protein is CASSPPTGRDEQFF.

This chain connects TRBV5-1 to TRBJ2-1; 9 bases line up with TRBD1. Germline assignment: CDR1 SGHRS and CDR2 YFSETQ. CDR3 length: 16 amino acids. Unmatched junction bases numbered 6, after V lost 0 bases and J lost 5 bases. The CDR3 DNA reads TGCGCCAGCAGCTTGGTTCCGGGACAGGGAAACAATGAGCAGTTCTTC. Residues: CASSLVPGQGNNEQFF.

This clonotype came up a few times. The chain is built from TRBV27 and TRBJ2-7; TRBD1 agrees at 9 bases. This CDR3 is built from 15 residues. Germline CDR1 is MNHEY and CDR2 is SMNVEV (reference sequence). V shed 6 bases, J shed 7 bases, and the junction held 13 bases outside the gene matches. The DNA for the CDR3 is TGTGCCAGCAGCCCACAGGGGGCCCTCCTTTGGGAGCAGTACTTC. It encodes CASSPQGALLWEQYF.

This chain links TRBV6-6 with TRBJ1-6; D ambiguous. The V end lost 0 bases, the J end lost 14 bases, and 20 bases lay between the germline ends. The CDR3 covers 16 residues. From germline, CDR1 is MNHNY and CDR2 SVGAGI (reference sequence). CDR3 nucleotide sequence: TGTGCCAGCAGTTACTCGATTTACGCGCCTGAGGAATCCCTCCACTTT. Translating it yields CASSYSIYAPEESLHF.

This clonotype was counted at least ten times. The rearrangement uses TRBV10-3 and TRBJ1-6, with D perhaps matching TRBD1 (6 bases). This CDR3 spans 14 amino acids. V lost 0 bases and J lost 7, with 7 bases in between. The germline V gene has CDR1 ENHRY and CDR2 SYGVKD. The CDR3 region has the DNA TGTGCCATCAGTGAGTCGGGGACAAATTCACCCCTCCACTTT. This sequence encodes CAISESGTNSPLHF.

This rearrangement joins TRBV7-2 to TRBJ2-5, with a tentative D call TRBD1 (6 bases). Trimming took off 5 bases at V and 1 base at J, with 11 bases between the two ends. This CDR3 contains 14 residues. The germline V gene encodes CDR1 SGHTA and CDR2 FQGNSA. The DNA of the CDR3 is TGTGCCAGCAGCCCGGACAGTGTCCAAGAGACCCAGTACTTC. Encoded protein: CASSPDSVQETQYF.

This clonotype was observed many times. V is TRBV7-2 and J is TRBJ2-5; 9 bases line up with TRBD2. The CDR3 runs to 14 residues. Unmatched junction bases numbered 5, after V lost 8 bases and J lost 1 base. Germline CDR1 is SGHTA and CDR2 is FQGNSA. The CDR3 DNA sequence: TGTGCCAGCTCGCGGGGGGGATTCCAAGAGACCCAGTACTTC. Residues: CASSRGGFQETQYF.

This clonotype has only a few counts. This chain uses TRBV29-1 with TRBJ2-1, with 9 nucleotides matching TRBD2. Germline CDR1 reads SQVTM; CDR2 reads ANQGSEA. The CDR3 has 15 amino acids. V shed 0 bases, J shed 3 bases, and the junction held 3 bases outside the gene matches. This CDR3 reads CSVEEGSGSYNEQFF. In DNA, the CDR3 is TGCAGCGTTGAAGAGGGTAGCGGGAGCTACAATGAGCAGTTCTTC.

This clonotype was detected ten times or more. The genes are TRBV6-2 or TRBV6-3 and TRBJ2-7, with a tentative D call TRBD2 (6 bases). This CDR3 is 12 amino acids long. V was cut by 2 bases and J by 10 bases, with 12 bases left in between. Germline-derived CDR1 and CDR2 are MNHEY and SVGEGT. CDR3 DNA: TGTGCCAGCAGTTACGGGACTCCGGAACAGTACTTC. Protein sequence: CASSYGTPEQYF.

V usage is TRBV5-1 and J usage is TRBJ2-3; 9 bases fit TRBD1. Unmatched junction bases numbered 8, after V lost 4 bases and J lost 5 bases. This CDR3 region has 15 residues. The V gene's germline CDR1 is SGHRS and CDR2 YFSETQ. The CDR3 here is CASSLRGQGLDTQYF. In DNA form, the CDR3 reads TGCGCCAGCAGCCTTCGAGGACAGGGGTTAGATACGCAGTATTTT.